These 20 T cell receptor beta chains were all obtained from the same sample, sequenced in a study of shared clonotypes between healthy human individuals. Profiling relied on immunoSEQ multiplex PCR, and the TCRdb table lists in-frame clones only, not all of them. Of 1.5 million to 1.9 million clones listed, approximately 98% were seen once; the top ten hold around 0.47%. Sequencing was performed on naive CD4+ T cells sorted from blood. Subset given: CD45RA+ positively selected. The receptors stem from a man aged 30 to 39 in good health.

This chain joins TRBV6-6 and TRBJ2-7, with TRBD1 matching over 9 bases. Germline V CDR1 and CDR2: MNHNY, SVGAGI (reference sequence). V dropped 4 bases and J dropped 0; count of bases not matched to a gene: 4. The CDR3 totals 15 residues. DNA for the CDR3: TGTGCCAGCAGTTTGGGACAGGGAATCTCCTACGAGCAGTACTTC. Protein product: CASSLGQGISYEQYF.

CDR3 nucleotide sequence: TGTGCCAGCAGTTTATATCCCATACAAATTCGGGATGAGCAGTTCTTC. It yields the protein CASSLYPIQIRDEQFF. The chain carries TRBV27 and TRBJ2-1; D gene uncertain. The CDR3 sequence is 16 residues long. Germline V lookup: CDR1 MNHEY, CDR2 SMNVEV (reference sequence). V gave up 1 base and J gave up 8 bases, with 18 bases separating them.

The chain employs TRBV18 and TRBJ2-3; D perhaps matches TRBD1 (5 bases). The germline V and J ends were trimmed by 3 bases and 1 base, with 11 bases remaining between them. The CDR3 is 15 amino acids. Germline lookup yields CDR1 KGHSH and CDR2 LQKENI. CDR3 nucleotide sequence: TGTGCCAGCTCACCCACCAAAGGGGGCACAGATACGCAGTATTTT. This encodes CASSPTKGGTDTQYF.

Only one count was recorded for this clone. The junction does not match germline at one end; this may be a read error. The rearrangement uses TRBV20-1 and TRBJ1-1, with D unclear. Per the germline V gene, CDR1 is DFQATT and CDR2 is SNEGSKA (reference sequence). There are 11 residues in the CDR3. CDR3 amino acids: CSARGNAEAFF. The CDR3 bases are TGCAGTGCTAGGGGGAACGCTGAAGCTTTCTTT.

This clone has a single count. The chain has TRBV5-1 and TRBJ1-2, with 8 bases lining up with TRBD1. The junction had 9 bases not matched to a gene; V was cut back by 0 bases and J by 8 bases. Germline V gene sequence: CDR1 SGHRS, CDR2 YFSETQ. The CDR3 extends over 15 amino acids. CDR3 protein: CASSLAGQGAPGYTF. CDR3 DNA: TGCGCCAGCAGCTTGGCCGGCCAGGGGGCGCCCGGCTACACCTTC.

This chain links TRBV30 with TRBJ1-2; D is uncertain. The CDR3 spans 10 residues. Germline-derived CDR1 and CDR2 are GTSNPN and SVGIG (reference sequence). Trimming took 4 bases from V and 4 from J, leaving 4 bases between them. This chain's CDR3 is CAWMGYGYTF. The CDR3 bases are TGTGCCTGGATGGGCTATGGCTACACCTTC.

V gene TRBV10-1 combines with J gene TRBJ2-7, with D tentatively TRBD2 (5 bases). The CDR3 runs 12 residues. CDR1 is WNHNN and CDR2 is SYGVQD in the germline V gene (reference sequence). V was shortened by 3 bases and J by 7 bases, with 10 bases between the two germline ends. The CDR3 DNA is TGCGCCAGCAGTGAACTGGGAGAAGAGCAGTACTTC. It specifies CASSELGEEQYF.

V gene TRBV5-4 combines with J gene TRBJ1-2, with D tentatively TRBD1 (5 bases). This CDR3 contains 14 residues. Germline V gene data show CDR1 as SGHNT and CDR2 as YYREEE (reference sequence). Trimming removed 2 bases at V and 6 bases at J, with 14 bases between. CDR3 protein: CASSFGTARNGYTF. The CDR3 DNA reads TGTGCCAGCAGCTTTGGGACCGCGAGGAATGGCTACACCTTC.

The chain links TRBV30 to TRBJ2-1; no definite D call. CDR3 length equals 14 residues. V was cut by 5 bases and J by 0 bases, with 11 bases left in between. Per the germline V gene, CDR1 is GTSNPN and CDR2 is SVGIG (reference sequence). CDR3 in DNA: TGTGCCTGGGGACGGTACAGCTCCTACAATGAGCAGTTCTTC. This encodes CAWGRYSSYNEQFF.

CDR3 protein: CASKLHGSYEQYF. The DNA of the CDR3 is TGTGCCAGCAAGCTCCATGGGTCCTACGAGCAGTACTTC. The chain employs TRBV25-1 and TRBJ2-7, with D unclear. This CDR3 region has 13 residues. In germline, CDR1 is MGHDK, CDR2 SYGVNS. Trimming pared 7 bases from V and 1 base from J, leaving 11 bases between.

The chain links TRBV2 to TRBJ1-2; the match to TRBD1 covers 7 bases. Trimming took 5 bases from V and 4 from J; bases not matched to a gene: 22. Germline V lookup: CDR1 SNHLY, CDR2 FYNNEI. This CDR3 region has 19 residues. The chain's CDR3 is CASSPTGDGGSRRPYGYTF. The CDR3 DNA reads TGTGCCAGCAGTCCCACAGGGGACGGGGGGTCGCGACGGCCCTATGGCTACACCTTC.

This chain links TRBV9 with TRBJ2-1; 8 bases align to TRBD2. The CDR3 consists of 17 residues. V was pared by 1 base and J by 4 bases, with 10 bases of the junction left unmatched. Germline V lookup: CDR1 SGDLS, CDR2 YYNGEE. The DNA for the CDR3 is TGTGCCAGCAGCGTATCGGAGGGCATAGCGGGATACAATGAGCAGTTCTTC. Protein sequence: CASSVSEGIAGYNEQFF.

The chain links TRBV29-1 to TRBJ2-1, with 9 bases lining up with TRBD2. This CDR3 is built from 14 residues. Germline V gene lookup returns CDR1 SQVTM and CDR2 ANQGSEA. The junction had 8 bases not matched to a gene; V was cut back by 4 bases and J by 7 bases. CDR3 DNA sequence: TGCAGCGTTGGCCTAGCGGGAAGGGGTAATGAGCAGTTCTTC. Translation gives CSVGLAGRGNEQFF.

As DNA, the CDR3 is TGTGCCAGCAGCTACCGACAGGTCGGTGAGACCCAGTACTTC. Protein product: CASSYRQVGETQYF. The chain joins TRBV5-5 to TRBJ2-5; D might be TRBD1 (6 bases). This CDR3 is built from 14 residues. The germline V gene encodes CDR1 SGHKS and CDR2 YYEKEE (reference sequence). Trimming removed 3 bases at V and 5 bases at J, with 14 bases between. Full variable domain (remainder filled in from reference TRBV5-5 and TRBJ2-5): DAGVTQSPTHLIKTRGQQVTLRCSPISGHKSVSWYQQVLGQGPQFIFQYYEKEERGRGNFPDRFSARQFPNYSSELNVNALLLGDSALYLCASSYRQVGETQYFGPGTRLLVL.

The CDR3 protein is CASSQEGQRYQPQHF. The CDR3 DNA follows: TGCGCCAGCAGCCAAGAGGGACAGAGATATCAGCCCCAGCATTTT. This chain uses TRBV4-3 with TRBJ1-5, with TRBD1 matching over 7 bases. CDR3 length: 15 amino acids. Germline lookup yields CDR1 LGHNA and CDR2 YSLEER. Trimming removed 0 bases from V and 5 bases from J; junction bases left unmatched: 4.

The V call is TRBV5-4, the J call TRBJ2-3; possibly TRBD2 for D (6 bases). Germline V lookup: CDR1 SGHNT, CDR2 YYREEE (reference sequence). Trimming left V 1 base short and J 0 bases short, with 18 bases between. The CDR3 covers 18 residues. CDR3 loop: CASSLFRSGSVSTDTQYF. Here the CDR3 DNA reads TGTGCCAGCAGCTTGTTCAGGTCCGGGAGTGTGAGCACAGATACGCAGTATTTT.

The chain employs TRBV10-3 and TRBJ2-3, with TRBD2 matching over 7 bases. Germline V lookup: CDR1 ENHRY, CDR2 SYGVKD. V lost 6 bases, J lost 6 bases, and 12 bases stayed unmatched. The CDR3 totals 15 residues. As DNA, the CDR3 is TGTGCCATCAGAGAAGGACTAGGGGTGGGGGATACGCAGTATTTT. This gives the protein CAIREGLGVGDTQYF.

The CDR3 protein is CASSTWIGQDRGYEQYF. CDR3 nucleotides: TGTGCCAGCAGCACCTGGATCGGGCAGGACAGGGGGTACGAGCAGTACTTC. V usage is TRBV14 and J usage is TRBJ2-7; 10 bases match TRBD1. The V gene's germline CDR1 is SGHDN and CDR2 FVKESK. V was clipped by 5 bases and J by 4 bases; unmatched bases: 14. The length of the CDR3 is 17 residues. The full variable domain, with the rest looked up from reference TRBV14 and TRBJ2-7, is EAGVTQFPSHSVIEKGQTVTLRCDPISGHDNLYWYRRVMGKEIKFLLHFVKESKQDESGMPNNRFLAERTGGTYSTLKVQPAELEDSGVYFCASSTWIGQDRGYEQYFGPGTRLTVT.

The chain joins TRBV5-4 to TRBJ2-7; TRBD2 matches 11 bases. The CDR3 runs to 15 residues. The germline CDR1 and CDR2 sequences are SGHNT and YYREEE (reference sequence). V lost 0 bases and J lost 5; bases outside the gene matches: 4. CDR3 DNA sequence: TGTGCCAGCAGCTTGGGGACTAGCGGGCCAAACGAGCAGTACTTC. Its protein is CASSLGTSGPNEQYF.

V is TRBV11-2 and J is TRBJ1-5, with TRBD1 identical over 8 bases. The CDR3 has 15 amino acids. The V gene end was trimmed by 5 bases and the J gene end by 6 bases; junction bases not matched to a gene: 9. Germline CDR1 reads SGHAT; CDR2 reads FQNNGV. DNA of the CDR3: TGTGCCAGCAGCCTCTCGGGACAGGCCACTCAGCCCCAGCATTTT. Its protein product is CASSLSGQATQPQHF.